A single sample gave rise to the 7 T cell receptor beta chains below, sequenced in a study of beta chain features in type 1 diabetes. All of the isolated RNA was reverse transcribed, so expressed TCRB transcripts were sequenced. Generated by immunoSEQ multiplex PCR, the TCRdb table keeps only in-frame clones and is missing some. The sample has 900,000 or so clones; about 17% are singletons. The sequenced material came from naive CD4+ T cells from blood. These receptors came from a woman aged 18-29 years in good health.

This clone came up a few times. The chain is built from TRBV4-2 and TRBJ2-7, with TRBD2 as a possible D gene (5 bases). The CDR3 sequence is 15 residues long. Trimming removed 3 bases at V and 5 bases at J, with 17 bases between. CDR1 is LGHNA and CDR2 is YNFKEQ in the germline V gene. CDR3 protein: CASSQEDRYSHEQYF. The CDR3 nucleotides are TGTGCCAGCAGCCAGGAGGACCGCTACAGCCACGAGCAGTACTTC.

This clone was recorded a few times. DNA of the CDR3: TGTGCCAGCAGTTTACTCGGGAGAGTACACAATGAGCAGTTCTTC. It yields the protein CASSLLGRVHNEQFF. The V call is TRBV27, the J call TRBJ2-1; possibly TRBD2 for D (6 bases). The V end lost 2 bases, the J end lost 5 bases, and 13 bases lay between the germline ends. The CDR3 runs to 15 residues. Germline V lookup: CDR1 MNHEY, CDR2 SMNVEV (reference sequence).

This clone was picked up a small number of times. This chain joins TRBV7-9 and TRBJ2-7; 10 positions agree with TRBD2. Germline lookup yields CDR1 SEHNR and CDR2 FQNEAQ (reference sequence). J gave up 12 bases and V 1 base, and 15 bases lay outside the gene matches. The CDR3 length is 16 residues. CDR3 amino acids: CASSLGPTSGIGSGYF. DNA of the CDR3: TGTGCCAGCAGCTTAGGGCCCACTAGCGGGATAGGATCTGGGTACTTC.

This clone was observed a handful of times. J is TRBJ1-2 and V is TRBV5-1, with D maybe TRBD1 (5 bases). Trimming took 3 bases from V and 5 from J, leaving 11 bases between them. Per the germline V gene, CDR1 is SGHRS and CDR2 is YFSETQ. The CDR3 is made up of 13 amino acids. CDR3 DNA sequence: TGCGCCAGCAGCTCGAAACAGGATTATGGCTACACCTTC. Translating gives CASSSKQDYGYTF.

This clone appeared a single time. CDR3 DNA: TGTGCCAGCAGTGATTATGCTACTAGCACAGATACGCAGTATTTT. Encoded protein: CASSDYATSTDTQYF. V gene TRBV6-4 combines with J gene TRBJ2-3, with D unclear. CDR1 is MRHNA and CDR2 is SNTAGT in the germline V gene. The CDR3 totals 15 residues. V dropped 3 bases and J dropped 0 bases, with 10 bases sitting between them.

The chain combines TRBV7-9 with TRBJ1-1; 7 bases align to TRBD1. Germline lookup yields CDR1 SEHNR and CDR2 FQNEAQ (reference sequence). V lost 1 base and J lost 0; bases outside the gene matches: 14. CDR3 length: 19 amino acids. CDR3 DNA: TGTGCCAGCAGCTTAGTAGTAGCGCGGGACAGACGTATGAACACTGAAGCTTTCTTT. Encoded protein: CASSLVVARDRRMNTEAFF.

The chain joins TRBV5-8 to TRBJ2-1; D not resolved. V dropped 1 base and J dropped 6 bases, with 11 bases sitting between them. This CDR3 comprises 14 residues. In germline, CDR1 is SGHTS, CDR2 YDEGEE. CDR3 nucleotides: TGTGCCAGCAGCTTGTTGGTAGAGGCCAATGAGCAGTTCTTC. Protein sequence: CASSLLVEANEQFF.